The 24 T cell receptor beta chains given below trace back to one sample, sequenced in a study of post-analysis software for immune sequencing data (dated by TCRdb to between 2015 and 2016). On the study overall, not on this receptor specifically: Significantly higher frequencies in patients than in controls were found for roughly five TRBV segments, including TRBV5-6, TRBV5-1 and TRBV20-1.

Libraries were constructed by PCR. The sequencing machine was an Illumina HiSeq 2500. To reduce PCR and sequencing biases, unique molecular identifiers were built into the TCR beta cDNA libraries. The public reads were run again by TCRdb, first through fastp at Q25 and then through MiXCR, and only productive beta chains were kept. Entries that share a CDR3 protein sequence are merged under the most common genes and DNA. This sample is represented by about 620,000 distinct CDR3 sequences; around 40% of them were singletons. The ten largest account for more than 1.5% of the sample. No antigens are known for them. The material sequenced was blood. The receptor source for this set is a girl aged 5 to 17 with multiple sclerosis.

Note on this clonotype: At one boundary the junction diverges from the germline segment, which might be a read error. The chain joins TRBV12-3 or TRBV12-4 to TRBJ2-3; no clear D. This CDR3 has 13 residues. CDR3 nucleotide sequence: TGTGCCAGCAGTTTACGAGAATCAGATGCGCAGTATTTT. Its translation: CASSLRESDAQYF.

This rearrangement joins TRBV12-3 or TRBV12-4 to TRBJ2-4, with D unclear. V was cut by 5 bases and J by 5 bases, with 19 bases left in between. The CDR3 covers 16 residues. The CDR3 here is CASSKPEPPLQNIQYF. The CDR3 DNA sequence: TGTGCCAGCAGTAAACCGGAACCGCCTCTCCAAAACATTCAGTACTTC.

This clonotype was seen ten or more times. The V gene is TRBV12-3 or TRBV12-4, the J gene TRBJ1-2; perhaps TRBD1 as D (5 bases). V lost 7 bases to trimming and J lost 0 bases, with 12 bases between them. The CDR3 loop spans 14 amino acids. CDR3 DNA: TGTGCCAGCACCCCTCCGGGGCCTAACTATGGCTACACCTTC. It encodes CASTPPGPNYGYTF.

This clonotype was observed a single time. This chain links TRBV7-9 with TRBJ1-1, with 8 positions matching TRBD1. This CDR3 has 17 residues. Germline CDR1 is SEHNR and CDR2 is FQNEAQ (reference sequence). J was trimmed by 0 bases and V by 4 bases; bases with no gene match: 10. CDR3 nucleotides: TGTGCCAGCAGCTCCCCACCACGGGACAGGCTGAACACTGAAGCTTTCTTT. Translated: CASSSPPRDRLNTEAFF.

V is TRBV12-3 or TRBV12-4 and J is TRBJ2-5, with D perhaps matching TRBD1 (6 bases). V was clipped by 5 bases and J by 2 bases, with 12 bases between them. This CDR3 spans 14 amino acids. CDR3 in amino acids: CASSKQGLQETQYF. The CDR3 nucleotides read TGTGCCAGCAGTAAACAGGGCCTACAAGAGACCCAGTACTTC.

This clonotype came up a few times. J is TRBJ1-4 and V is TRBV6-1, with 7 bases identical to TRBD1. The CDR3 has 14 residues. The V and J ends lost 5 bases and 8 bases, in that order; junction bases with no gene match: 8. Germline values: CDR1 MNHNS, CDR2 SASEGT. CDR3 sequence (DNA): TGTGCCAGCAGTAAGGGGGCCACCGGAGAAAAACTGTTTTTT. Translating it yields CASSKGATGEKLFF.

The chain joins TRBV7-9 to TRBJ2-7; TRBD2 matches 7 bases. After removal of 1 base from V and 5 bases from J, the junction contained 8 bases not matched to a gene. Per germline, CDR1 SEHNR and CDR2 FQNEAQ (reference sequence). The CDR3 contains 15 residues. CDR3 sequence reads: CASSLVASGLDEQYF. CDR3 nucleotides: TGTGCCAGCAGCTTAGTGGCTAGCGGTCTTGACGAGCAGTACTTC.

The chain uses TRBV6-5 and TRBJ2-1, with TRBD1 matching 9 bases. Germline CDR1 is MNHEY and CDR2 is SVGAGI. The length of the CDR3 is 21 residues. Losses at the gene ends were 2 bases for V and 0 bases for J; bases not matched to a gene: 17. The CDR3 sequence: CASSYPIRGQGLLSSYNEQFF. CDR3 in DNA: TGTGCCAGCAGTTACCCTATTAGGGGACAGGGACTTCTAAGCTCCTACAATGAGCAGTTCTTC.

Only a few counts were recorded for this clonotype. The V and J genes are TRBV29-1 and TRBJ2-3; possibly TRBD2 for D (7 bases). The CDR3 consists of 17 residues. From germline, CDR1 is SQVTM and CDR2 ANQGSEA. V lost 5 bases to trimming and J lost 5 bases, with 26 bases between them. CDR3 DNA: TGCAGCGTTCAAGGCCACACCGCGGGGGCAATGGGAGATACGCAGTATTTT. Amino acid sequence: CSVQGHTAGAMGDTQYF.

This chain joins TRBV5-5 and TRBJ2-7; the match to TRBD2 covers 8 bases. Germline V gives CDR1 SGHKS, CDR2 YYEKEE (reference sequence). CDR3 length equals 14 residues. J lost 2 bases, V lost 5 bases, and 6 bases had no gene match. The DNA for the CDR3 is TGTGCCAGCAGTGTGGCGGGAGGAACCTACGAGCAGTACTTC. Its protein is CASSVAGGTYEQYF.

The V and J genes are TRBV18 and TRBJ1-5; 7 bases fit TRBD1. CDR3 length equals 14 residues. CDR1 and CDR2 from the germline V gene are KGHSH and LQKENI. V lost 3 bases and J lost 6; bases outside the gene matches: 5. The CDR3 nucleotides are TGTGCCAGCTCACCCGGGACAGCCGGTCAGCCCCAGCATTTT. Protein product: CASSPGTAGQPQHF.

The chain combines TRBV4-1 with TRBJ1-1; tentatively, D is TRBD1 (6 bases). This CDR3 contains 16 residues. The ends were cut back, 3 bases at V and 5 bases at J, with 19 bases in the middle. Germline assignment: CDR1 MGHRA and CDR2 YSYEKL. The CDR3 DNA reads TGCGCCAGCAGCCAGCTAATACAGGGAGGGAGGACTGAAGCTTTCTTT. Amino acid sequence: CASSQLIQGGRTEAFF.

The chain has TRBV7-2 and TRBJ2-7; perhaps TRBD2 as D (6 bases). The CDR3 runs 16 residues. The V gene's germline CDR1 is SGHTA and CDR2 FQGNSA. Trimming took off 1 base at V and 6 bases at J, with 19 bases between the two ends. CDR3 in amino acids: CASSLGGGGTLSEQYF. CDR3 bases: TGTGCCAGCAGCTTAGGAGGTGGGGGGACCCTAAGCGAGCAGTACTTC.

This clonotype appeared a single time. The gene calls are TRBV29-1 and TRBJ1-2, with D tentatively TRBD1 (5 bases). Trimming stripped 4 bases from V and 4 bases from J, with 13 bases between. The germline CDR1 and CDR2 sequences are SQVTM and ANQGSEA. This CDR3 contains 13 residues. CDR3 sequence: CSVGGGKSYGYTF. The CDR3 DNA sequence: TGCAGCGTTGGGGGGGGAAAGAGCTATGGCTACACCTTC.

This clonotype has just a few counts. This rearrangement joins TRBV20-1 to TRBJ2-7; the match to TRBD1 covers 9 bases. With V trimmed by 5 bases and J by 4 bases, 12 bases remained unmatched. Germline V CDR1 and CDR2: DFQATT, SNEGSKA (reference sequence). CDR3 length: 15 residues. Written as DNA, the CDR3 is TGCAGTGCTTCCCACACGGGACAGGGTTGGTACGAGCAGTACTTC. This gives the protein CSASHTGQGWYEQYF.

In DNA, the CDR3 is TGTGCCAGCACCGGAACGGGGCAGAAAAATGGCTACACCTTC. This translates into CASTGTGQKNGYTF. V is TRBV12-3 or TRBV12-4 and J is TRBJ1-2; tentatively, D is TRBD1 (5 bases). Trimming cost V 7 bases and J 6 bases, with 18 bases left between them. The CDR3 consists of 14 residues.

V is TRBV3-1 and J is TRBJ1-2; D gene uncertain. Trimming took off 0 bases at V and 5 bases at J, with 16 bases between the two ends. Germline CDR1 reads LGHDT; CDR2 reads YNNKEL (reference sequence). This CDR3 spans 16 amino acids. CDR3 DNA: TGTGCCAGCAGCCAAGATGGTACCGAGTCCATATATGGCTACACCTTC. It specifies CASSQDGTESIYGYTF.

The genes are TRBV5-1 and TRBJ1-4; possibly TRBD1 for D (5 bases). Germline V gives CDR1 SGHRS, CDR2 YFSETQ. The CDR3 loop spans 16 amino acids. Trimming left V 1 base short and J 2 bases short, with 12 bases between. The DNA for the CDR3 is TGCGCCAGCAGCTTGCGCGGGGGGACGACTAATGAAAAACTGTTTTTT. It encodes CASSLRGGTTNEKLFF.

This chain joins TRBV20-1 and TRBJ2-1; 9 nucleotides agree with TRBD2. The length of the CDR3 is 14 residues. The ends lost 5 bases at V and 7 bases at J; junction bases unmatched: 9. CDR1 and CDR2 from the germline V gene are DFQATT and SNEGSKA (reference sequence). In nucleotides, the CDR3 is TGCAGTGCTCCTCTTAGCGGGGGAAGGAATGAGCAGTTCTTC. Translated: CSAPLSGGRNEQFF.

This clonotype has just a few counts. V usage is TRBV15 and J usage is TRBJ2-1; 9 bases are a match to TRBD2. In germline, CDR1 is LNHNV, CDR2 YYDKDF (reference sequence). The CDR3 is made up of 16 amino acids. V shed 0 bases, J shed 6 bases, and the junction held 6 bases outside the gene matches. The CDR3 here is CATSRDRTSGFNEQFF. CDR3 coding DNA: TGTGCCACCAGCAGAGATCGTACTAGCGGGTTCAATGAGCAGTTCTTC.

This clonotype was seen a handful of times. The chain couples TRBV6-5 to TRBJ2-7; TRBD2 matches at 7 bases. There are 13 residues in the CDR3. Per germline, CDR1 MNHEY and CDR2 SVGAGI. The junction had 8 bases not matched to a gene; V was cut back by 9 bases and J by 3 bases. CDR3 sequence (DNA): TGTGCCAGTTGTGCGGGGGAGGGCTACGAGCAGTACTTC. This encodes CASCAGEGYEQYF.

This clonotype was counted a single time. The chain employs TRBV5-1 and TRBJ1-2; TRBD1 might be the D (6 bases). Between the trimmed V and J ends, which lost 8 bases and 4 bases, there was a span of 15 bases. Per the germline V gene, CDR1 is SGHRS and CDR2 is YFSETQ. The CDR3 loop spans 13 amino acids. The DNA of the CDR3 is TGCGCCAGTTCGGGACAACGCCTCTATGGCTACACCTTC. Translated: CASSGQRLYGYTF. Based on the CDR3 plus reference TRBV5-1 and TRBJ1-2, the full variable domain is KAGVTQTPRYLIKTRGQQVTLSCSPISGHRSVSWYQQTPGQGLQFLFEYFSETQRNKGNFPGRFSGRQFSNSRSEMNVSTLELGDSALYLCASSGQRLYGYTFGSGTRLTVV.

This clonotype came up a few times. The V and J genes are TRBV12-3 or TRBV12-4 and TRBJ2-1, with no clear D. The CDR3 sequence is 13 residues long. Trimming stripped 5 bases from V and 6 bases from J, with 11 bases between. The DNA of the CDR3 is TGTGCCAGCAGTCCGGGCCTGCGCAATGAGCAGTTCTTC. It translates to CASSPGLRNEQFF.

The J gene is TRBJ2-2, the V gene TRBV7-9, with unresolved D. The CDR3 is 14 residues long. Germline assignment: CDR1 SEHNR and CDR2 FQNEAQ (reference sequence). Trimming took off 1 base at V and 5 bases at J, with 8 bases between the two ends. CDR3 sequence: CASSLVTLTGELFF. As DNA, the CDR3 is TGTGCCAGCAGCTTAGTCACCTTAACCGGGGAGCTGTTTTTT.